The 21 T cell receptor beta chains in this list originate from one sample, sequenced in a study of read filtering for tumor transcriptome and immune sequencing. From approximately 430 ng of RNA, a library with molecular barcoded alpha/delta and beta/gamma adaptors was made. TCRdb fed the reads into MiXCR, producing one record per CDR3 protein. Here the sample spans about 130,000 distinct CDR3 sequences, roughly 13% being singletons. Sequenced sample: a population of CD138-negative cells sorted from bone marrow. Receptor source: a donor at least 40 years old with multiple myeloma.

As regards this clonotype: A much larger clone is a single base away; this may be a read error. This chain joins TRBV27 and TRBJ2-3; the D is unclear. The CDR3 sequence is 16 residues long. Trimming took 4 bases from V and 3 from J, leaving 17 bases between them. Germline V gene lookup returns CDR1 MNHEY and CDR2 SMNVEV (reference sequence). This chain's CDR3 is CASSSPLSGRTDTQYF. The CDR3 DNA is TGTGCCAGCAGTTCCCCCCTCTCCGGAAGGACAGATACGCAGTATTTT.

This clonotype was observed at least ten times. J is TRBJ2-3 and V is TRBV29-1; D remains unclear. Germline V CDR1 and CDR2: SQVTM, ANQGSEA. This CDR3 comprises 12 residues. The ends were cut back, 4 bases at V and 1 base at J, with 6 bases in the middle. The CDR3 bases are TGCAGCGTTGGACGGGGCACAGATACGCAGTATTTT. This gives the protein CSVGRGTDTQYF.

This clonotype has ten or more counts. The genes are TRBV2 and TRBJ2-7; 10 bases line up with TRBD2. The CDR3 consists of 14 residues. Germline CDR1 reads SNHLY; CDR2 reads FYNNEI. V gave up 6 bases and J gave up 4 bases; unmatched junction bases: 6. The CDR3 protein is CASRPGTSAYEQYF. DNA for the CDR3: TGTGCCAGCAGACCCGGGACTAGCGCATACGAGCAGTACTTC.

The chain joins TRBV19 to TRBJ1-5, with D unresolved. The CDR3 spans 12 residues. Germline CDR1 is LNHDA and CDR2 is SQIVND (reference sequence). V was pared by 3 bases and J by 5 bases, with 5 bases between. CDR3 sequence (DNA): TGTGCCAGTAGTATGAGGGATCAGCCCCAGCATTTT. Amino acid sequence: CASSMRDQPQHF.

This clonotype was recorded at least ten times. The chain joins TRBV7-3 to TRBJ2-3; D may be TRBD1 (5 bases). Germline V lookup: CDR1 SGHTA, CDR2 FQGTGA. V lost 2 bases, J lost 8 bases, and 23 bases lay in between. The CDR3 runs 17 residues. The CDR3 DNA reads TGTGCCAGCAGCTTAGATGGGGCATCCCTCACACAGAGTACGCAGTATTTT. This encodes CASSLDGASLTQSTQYF.

There are many counts of this clonotype. The chain employs TRBV29-1 and TRBJ1-1; D not certain. Trimming stripped 0 bases from V and 5 bases from J, with 13 bases between. The germline V gene encodes CDR1 SQVTM and CDR2 ANQGSEA. The CDR3 has 14 amino acids. The CDR3 nucleotides are TGCAGCGTTGAAGACCTCCGCGCGGGGACTGAAGCTTTCTTT. Protein: CSVEDLRAGTEAFF.

In its sample, this clonotype was seen many times. The rearrangement uses TRBV29-1 and TRBJ1-5; 7 bases are shared with TRBD1. The length of the CDR3 is 14 residues. The V and J ends lost 4 bases and 4 bases, in that order; junction bases with no gene match: 7. CDR1 SQVTM and CDR2 ANQGSEA come from the germline V gene. The CDR3 DNA reads TGCAGCGTTGCAGGCGGGACAGCAAATCAGCCCCAGCATTTT. Protein sequence: CSVAGGTANQPQHF.

Ten or more counts support this clonotype. The chain has TRBV4-2 and TRBJ2-7; TRBD2 matches 7 bases. With 4 bases clipped from V and 5 bases from J, the junction kept 11 bases outside the gene matches. Germline V gene lookup returns CDR1 LGHNA and CDR2 YNFKEQ. The CDR3 sequence is 15 residues long. The CDR3 sequence is CASSRGGLVLDEQYF. DNA of the CDR3: TGTGCCAGCAGCCGCGGGGGATTGGTCTTGGACGAGCAGTACTTC.

This clonotype was observed at least ten times. V usage is TRBV19 and J usage is TRBJ2-7; D is possibly TRBD2 (6 bases). Looked up from germline, CDR1 is LNHDA and CDR2 is SQIVND (reference sequence). The CDR3 extends over 15 amino acids. Trimming took 5 bases from V and 2 from J, leaving 16 bases between them. The CDR3 region has the DNA TGTGCCAGTAGTGGGGGACTCATCCCCCCCTACGAGCAGTACTTC. It encodes CASSGGLIPPYEQYF.

Details on this clonotype: An end of the junction differs from the germline gene, which may be a read error. The chain has TRBV24-1 and TRBJ2-3, with a possible D match to TRBD2 (5 bases). This CDR3 spans 11 amino acids. Germline V CDR1 and CDR2: KGHDR, SFDVKD. The CDR3 DNA is TGTGCCACCATAGAGGGAGATACGCGGTATTTT. It codes for CATIEGDTRYF.

For this clonotype: A much larger clone sits a single nucleotide away, making a read error possible. This is likely a read error, given that the CDR3 carries no conserved phenylalanine or tryptophan at its end. The chain couples TRBV11-2 to TRBJ2-1; a possible D gene is TRBD1 (5 bases). V lost 3 bases and J lost 7, with 7 bases in between. Germline-derived CDR1 and CDR2 are SGHAT and FQNNGV. This CDR3 has 12 residues. CDR3 residues: CASSFAGNEQFL. The CDR3 DNA is TGTGCCAGCAGCTTCGCAGGGAATGAGCAGTTCCTC.

This clonotype was detected only a few times. One base away lies a much larger clone, so this may be a sequencing read error. This chain joins TRBV7-9 and TRBJ2-5; unclear D gene. V was trimmed by 4 bases and J by 4 bases, leaving 10 bases between them. The length of the CDR3 is 13 residues. Looked up from germline, CDR1 is SEHNR and CDR2 is FQNEAQ (reference sequence). The CDR3 protein is CASSWVLGETQYF. The CDR3 DNA follows: TGTGCCAGCAGCTGGGTGTTAGGAGAGACCCAGTACTTC.

A remark on this clonotype: A clone one base away is much larger, so this may be a read error. The chain is built from TRBV14 and TRBJ1-5; D remains ambiguous. The CDR3 contains 15 residues. Trimming removed 1 base from V and 4 bases from J, with 11 bases in between. Germline assignment: CDR1 SGHDN and CDR2 FVKESK. CDR3 region: CASSQAGWRNQPQHF. In nucleotides, the CDR3 is TGTGCCAGCAGCCAAGCGGGGTGGAGGAATCAGCCCCAGCATTTT. Filled out from reference TRBV14 and TRBJ1-5, the complete variable domain reads EAGVTQFPSHSVIEKGQTVTLRCDPISGHDNLYWYRRVMGKEIKFLLHFVKESKQDESGMPNNRFLAERTGGTYSTLKVQPAELEDSGVYFCASSQAGWRNQPQHFGDGTRLSIL.

This clonotype was picked up many times. CDR3 residues: CASSTGTHPTNEKLFF. The CDR3 DNA follows: TGTGCCAGCAGCACCGGGACTCACCCAACTAATGAAAAACTGTTTTTT. V is TRBV7-9 and J is TRBJ1-4; tentative D call: TRBD1 (5 bases). Per the germline V gene, CDR1 is SEHNR and CDR2 is FQNEAQ (reference sequence). There are 16 residues in the CDR3. Between the trimmed V and J ends, which lost 5 bases and 0 bases, there was a span of 13 bases.

This clonotype occurred many times. This chain links TRBV6-2 or TRBV6-3 with TRBJ2-3, with TRBD2 identical over 13 bases. J gave up 3 bases and V 6 bases, and 6 bases lay outside the gene matches. The CDR3 runs to 16 residues. Germline V lookup: CDR1 MNHEY, CDR2 SVGEGT. In DNA form, the CDR3 reads TGTGCCAGCAGGACTACTAGCGGGAGGGGGACAGATACGCAGTATTTT. As protein: CASRTTSGRGTDTQYF.

The chain combines TRBV7-2 with TRBJ2-7; 11 nucleotides agree with TRBD1. Germline V gene sequence: CDR1 SGHTA, CDR2 FQGNSA. The CDR3 extends over 15 amino acids. Trimming cost V 5 bases and J 6 bases; bases outside gene matches: 9. This CDR3 is CASSLTGTGGREQYF. CDR3 sequence (DNA): TGTGCCAGCAGCCTAACCGGGACAGGGGGGCGCGAGCAGTACTTC.

The table lists this clonotype with many counts. The rearrangement uses TRBV14 and TRBJ2-1; 7 bases line up with TRBD2. V trimming: 4 bases; J trimming: 7 bases; junction bases outside the gene matches: 10. This CDR3 has 15 residues. Germline loops: CDR1 SGHDN, CDR2 FVKESK. CDR3 DNA: TGTGCCAGCAGCCTTAGCGGGCTGGGGAAAAATGAGCAGTTCTTC. This translates into CASSLSGLGKNEQFF.

In regard to this clonotype: A read error is possible here, since a much larger clone lies one base away. The chain uses TRBV12-3 or TRBV12-4 and TRBJ2-2, with D hard to call. CDR3 size: 14 residues. Trimming cost V 10 bases and J 5 bases, with 17 bases left between them. This CDR3 is CATLGYPSTGELFF. The CDR3 DNA reads as TGTGCCACGCTCGGATACCCTAGTACCGGGGAGCTGTTTTTT.

On this clonotype: A much larger clone differs by one base, so this may be a read error. The V and J genes are TRBV3-1 and TRBJ1-1, with D uncertain. The germline V gene encodes CDR1 LGHDT and CDR2 YNNKEL (reference sequence). This CDR3 is 13 amino acids long. The CDR3 spells CASSQGVNNEAFF. In DNA form, the CDR3 reads TGTGCCAGCAGCCAAGGGGTGAACAATGAAGCTTTCTTT. Full variable domain (missing parts from reference TRBV3-1 and TRBJ1-1): DTAVSQTPKYLVTQMGNDKSIKCEQNLGHDTMYWYKQDSKKFLKIMFSYNNKELIINETVPNRFSPKSPDKAHLNLHINSLELGDSAVYFCASSQGVNNEAFFGQGTRLTVV.

With respect to this clonotype: A read error may be the cause here, since a much bigger clone is one base away. This rearrangement joins TRBV4-1 to TRBJ2-2; D possibly corresponds to TRBD2 (5 bases). The germline gives CDR1 MGHRA, CDR2 YSYEKL. The CDR3 length is 14 residues. CDR3 sequence: CASSLWTETGEMFF. CDR3 nucleotide sequence: TGCGCCAGCAGCCTTTGGACGGAAACCGGGGAGATGTTTTTT.

This clonotype was recorded at least ten times. J is TRBJ2-7 and V is TRBV6-2 or TRBV6-3; either TRBD1 or TRBD2 may fit D (5 bases each). This CDR3 is 13 amino acids long. Germline CDR1 MNHEY, CDR2 SVGEGT. V shed 2 bases and J shed 6 bases, with 11 bases lying between them. The CDR3 nucleotides are TGTGCCAGCAGTTACCCGGGGCACGCCGAGCAGTACTTC. It translates to CASSYPGHAEQYF.